The 3 T cell receptor beta chains reported below all come from one sample, sequenced in a study of response to subunit inactivated influenza vaccine. TCRdb re-called the RT-PCR reads through MiXCR, storing one row per CDR3 protein. The sample lists hundreds of thousands of distinct CDR3 sequences; approximately 10% were seen once. This sample was also put to use in a study of T cells expressing NK-cell markers. That paper notes: Generation of TCR beta cDNA was performed by 5'RACE template switching incorporating UMIs.

The input for sequencing was PBMCs from blood, taken on the day of vaccination. Receptor source: a man between 50 and 59 years old who received an inactivated influenza vaccine.

This clonotype was counted many times. The chain employs TRBV29-1 and TRBJ2-6; D gene unclear. Germline V gene lookup returns CDR1 SQVTM and CDR2 ANQGSEA. V was pared by 7 bases and J by 4 bases, with 8 bases between. The CDR3 runs to 12 residues. The CDR3 loop reads CSAYIGANVLTF. As DNA, the CDR3 is TGCAGCGCCTACATCGGGGCCAACGTCCTGACTTTC.

This clonotype was found many times. The chain is built from TRBV12-3 or TRBV12-4 and TRBJ2-2, with a weak D call TRBD2 (6 bases). The CDR3 is made up of 17 amino acids. V shed 2 bases and J shed 4 bases, with 17 bases lying between them. The CDR3 DNA reads TGTGCCAGCAGTTTATCTGGCCTTCCCGGGGGCACCGGGGAGCTGTTTTTT. Translated: CASSLSGLPGGTGELFF.

Remarks on this clonotype: This may come from a read error, since a much larger clone is one base off. The CDR3 does not end in the conserved phenylalanine or tryptophan, so this is likely a read error. The V gene is TRBV20-1, the J gene TRBJ2-7; 10 nucleotides line up with TRBD2. V shed 6 bases, J shed 2 bases, and the junction held 7 bases outside the gene matches. The CDR3 sequence is 14 residues long. Germline V CDR1 and CDR2: DFQATT, SNEGSKA (reference sequence). The CDR3 reads CSARTSGRPYEQYY. The CDR3 DNA reads as TGCAGTGCGCGGACTAGCGGAAGGCCCTACGAGCAGTACTAC.